This TCR beta chain comes out of a study of control samples from healthy donors and cancer patients (dated by TCRdb to between 2020 and 2021). The protocol used for the library was the immunoSEQ multiplex PCR assay. The clones in this table, taken by TCRdb from immuneACCESS, are in-frame only. Not every clone is retained; where verified, under half of the shortfall comes from an unresolved V gene, and the cause of the rest is unknown. The sample table shows about 36,000 clones, and 93% are seen once. The top ten hold about 1.5% of the sample. V sheds 5 bases and J sheds 0 bases, leaving 13 bases between their ends. CDR1 and CDR2 are drawn from the germline V gene: SGHVS, FNYEAQ. The CDR3 has 15 amino acids, counting the end cysteine and phenylalanine. Here the CDR3 DNA is all that survives: 45 bases in frame from base 1. This clone was picked up one time. Its antigen remains unidentified. Nothing much larger sits one base from this clone, and base qualities are not available.

The receptor chain draws on TRBV7-6 and TRBJ1-1, with an unclear D gene assignment. Sequenced input: PBMCs. The TCR sequence derives from a man aged 35 to 55 with colorectal cancer. In nucleotide form, the sequence is TGTGCCAGCAGCCCCTCCCCCCACATGAACACTGAAGCTTTCTTT. The resulting protein is CASSPSPHMNTEAFF.